A single sample gave rise to the 8 T cell receptor beta chains below, sequenced in a study of technical replicates of blood from a handful of donors. Here immunoSEQ multiplex PCR was the method, and the copy in TCRdb shows in-frame clones only, minus some. Counted here are approximately 81,000 clones, roughly 95% occurring once; the ten biggest clones make up 0.37%. Sequencing was carried out using T cells isolated from PBMCs. Every receptor here comes from a human donor in good health.

The chain recombines TRBV29-1 with TRBJ2-1, with 11 positions matching TRBD2. Germline CDR1 reads SQVTM; CDR2 reads ANQGSEA. V shed 2 bases, J shed 3 bases, and the junction held 0 bases outside the gene matches. CDR3 size: 14 residues. The CDR3 DNA reads TGCAGCGTTGAAACTAGCGGGAGCTACAATGAGCAGTTCTTC. This codes for CSVETSGSYNEQFF.

This sequence joins TRBV7-9 and TRBJ1-5, with 8 bases aligning to TRBD1. CDR1 is SEHNR, CDR2 FQNEAQ, per germline (reference sequence). CDR3 length equals 14 residues. V dropped 1 base and J dropped 7; count of bases not matched to a gene: 3. The chain's CDR3 is CASSLETGAQPQHF. CDR3 coding DNA: TGTGCCAGCAGCTTAGAGACAGGGGCCCAGCCCCAGCATTTT.

V is TRBV28 and J is TRBJ2-7, with D possibly being TRBD1 (5 bases). This CDR3 contains 14 residues. The V gene lost 7 bases and the J gene lost 6 bases, with 19 bases spanning the gap. CDR1 MDHEN and CDR2 SYDVKM come from the germline V gene. CDR3 loop: CASIQNGHDSEQYF. The CDR3 bases are TGTGCCAGCATCCAGAACGGGCACGACAGCGAGCAGTACTTC.

This chain uses TRBV5-1 with TRBJ1-2; TRBD1 matches at 8 bases. CDR1 and CDR2 (germline): SGHRS, YFSETQ. V was clipped by 4 bases and J by 8 bases; unmatched bases: 10. This CDR3 spans 14 amino acids. This CDR3 reads CASSQRLQGEGYTF. CDR3 nucleotides: TGCGCCAGCAGCCAAAGATTACAGGGGGAAGGCTACACCTTC.

The J gene is TRBJ2-1, the V gene TRBV28; possible D gene TRBD2, 6 bases. The CDR3 consists of 14 residues. Germline V CDR1 and CDR2: MDHEN, SYDVKM. The germline V and J ends were trimmed by 3 bases and 6 bases, with 12 bases remaining between them. CDR3 loop: CASSFQAGGNEQFF. The CDR3 DNA reads as TGTGCCAGCAGTTTTCAAGCGGGCGGCAATGAGCAGTTCTTC. The entire variable domain, with the rest obtained from reference TRBV28 and TRBJ2-1, is as follows: DVKVTQSSRYLVKRTGEKVFLECVQDMDHENMFWYRQDPGLGLRLIYFSYDVKMKEKGDIPEGYSVSREKKERFSLILESASTNQTSMYLCASSFQAGGNEQFFGPGTRLTVL.

The chain joins TRBV2 to TRBJ1-3; a possible D gene is TRBD1 (6 bases). Germline V CDR1 and CDR2: SNHLY, FYNNEI. The CDR3 contains 12 residues. V shed 9 bases and J shed 3 bases, with 9 bases lying between them. CDR3 bases: TGTGCCAGGACGGGACATGGAAACACCATATATTTT. This translates into CARTGHGNTIYF.

This rearrangement joins TRBV25-1 to TRBJ1-5; 7 bases line up with TRBD1. Trimming at V came to 1 base and at J to 3 bases, leaving 3 bases not matched to a gene. The CDR3 has 15 residues. CDR1 is MGHDK, CDR2 SYGVNS, per germline. CDR3: CASSESGTVNQPQHF. CDR3 nucleotide sequence: TGTGCCAGCAGTGAATCGGGGACAGTCAATCAGCCCCAGCATTTT.

This clone was observed once. This chain joins TRBV29-1 and TRBJ2-5; TRBD1 is a possible D gene (6 bases). The germline V gene has CDR1 SQVTM and CDR2 ANQGSEA. The V gene lost 1 base and the J gene lost 3 bases, with 12 bases spanning the gap. The CDR3 runs 14 residues. CDR3 coding DNA: TGCAGCGTTGAAGGGGGGCCCGGAGAAGAGACCCAGTACTTC. Encoded protein: CSVEGGPGEETQYF. Full variable domain (remainder filled in from reference TRBV29-1 and TRBJ2-5): SAVISQKPSRDICQRGTSLTIQCQVDSQVTMMFWYRQQPGQSLTLIATANQGSEATYESGFVIDKFPISRPNLTFSTLTVSNMSPEDSSIYLCSVEGGPGEETQYFGPGTRLLVL.